This entry features one T cell receptor (beta chain) sequence. The junction departs from germline at one end; a sequencing error may be responsible. As to time point: newly diagnosed GD, antithyroid drugs for less than 3 months. PBMC RNA was the source of the TCR library. These data come from a study of regulatory T cells in long-lasting Graves disease. CDR1 is SGHAT, CDR2 FQNNGV, per germline. This CDR3 comprises 13 residues. Sequencing libraries for TCR beta were prepared with iRepertoire HTBI primers and Arm-PCR of CDR3 regions. From the multiplex PCR reads, TCRdb called clonotypes with MiXCR, one entry per CDR3 protein. The sample carries 400,000 to 650,000 distinct CDR3 sequences, 15% to 20% recorded once. In addition, the sample was reused for a study of T cells in Graves' hyperthyroidism and ophthalmopathy.

This clonotype was sampled from a woman aged 35-65 years with Graves disease. The material was peripheral blood mononuclear cells (PBMCs), obtained at new diagnosis, from a patient treated with antithyroid drugs. The genes are TRBV11-2 and TRBJ1-3; D uncertain. The CDR3 nucleotides read TGTGCCAGCAGCGCTATTACTGGAAGCACCATATATTTT. Translation: CASSAITGSTIYF.